Below, 22 T cell receptor beta chains from the same sample are listed, as sequenced in a study of T cell changes during pregnancy in multiple sclerosis. Sequenced by immunoSEQ multiplex PCR; TCRdb stores in-frame clones only, minus some. Here the sample spans about 50,000 clones, approximately 93% being singletons. Sequencing was performed on CD4+ T cells from peripheral blood mononuclear cells, taken in the third trimester of pregnancy. Every receptor here comes from a female donor with multiple sclerosis, enrolled in a pregnancy study.

The rearrangement joins TRBV18 to TRBJ2-7; D gene unclear. The V gene lost 3 bases and the J gene lost 6 bases, with 18 bases spanning the gap. The CDR3 spans 15 residues. Germline-derived CDR1 and CDR2 are KGHSH and LQKENI. This CDR3 reads CASSPISITQSEQYF. DNA for the CDR3: TGTGCCAGCTCACCTATCTCGATCACACAATCCGAGCAGTACTTC.

The rearrangement links TRBV5-1 to TRBJ2-7, with TRBD1 matching over 10 bases. This CDR3 is built from 15 residues. Germline V gene lookup returns CDR1 SGHRS and CDR2 YFSETQ. Unmatched junction bases numbered 5, after V lost 0 bases and J lost 5 bases. In DNA, the CDR3 is TGCGCCAGCAGCTTGGAGGGACAGGGGTCCCACGAGCAGTACTTC. This sequence encodes CASSLEGQGSHEQYF.

The CDR3 DNA sequence: TGTGCCAGTAGTCCGGGACAGCTTCCTCAAGAGACCCAGTACTTC. It translates to CASSPGQLPQETQYF. V is TRBV19 and J is TRBJ2-5, with TRBD1 matching 7 bases. The CDR3 contains 15 residues. V trimming: 5 bases; J trimming: 2 bases; junction bases outside the gene matches: 8. Looked up from germline, CDR1 is LNHDA and CDR2 is SQIVND (reference sequence).

This chain connects TRBV7-9 to TRBJ2-3; 10 bases fit TRBD2. The CDR3 has 15 residues. The junction had 7 bases not matched to a gene; V was cut back by 6 bases and J by 4 bases. Looked up from germline, CDR1 is SEHNR and CDR2 is FQNEAQ (reference sequence). The CDR3 loop reads CASRLLLAGPDTQYF. In DNA form, the CDR3 reads TGTGCCAGCAGGCTCCTACTAGCGGGACCAGATACGCAGTATTTT.

The chain employs TRBV5-1 and TRBJ2-3; 7 bases are shared with TRBD2. Unmatched junction bases numbered 12, after V lost 4 bases and J lost 4 bases. In germline, CDR1 is SGHRS, CDR2 YFSETQ. CDR3 length equals 16 residues. The CDR3 sequence is CASSVKAGRKADTQYF. CDR3 coding DNA: TGCGCCAGCAGCGTAAAAGCGGGGAGGAAGGCAGATACGCAGTATTTT.

This chain links TRBV7-6 with TRBJ2-3, with TRBD2 identical over 11 bases. Germline assignment: CDR1 SGHVS and CDR2 FNYEAQ. This CDR3 region has 15 residues. Germline trimming cut 7 bases from V and 3 bases from J; bases unmatched to any gene: 6. This chain's CDR3 is CASTIAGGPTDTQYF. CDR3 sequence (DNA): TGTGCCAGCACCATAGCGGGGGGGCCTACAGATACGCAGTATTTT.

The chain combines TRBV7-2 with TRBJ2-7; 8 bases fit TRBD2. The V gene end was trimmed by 1 base and the J gene end by 6 bases; junction bases not matched to a gene: 8. CDR1 and CDR2 from the germline V gene are SGHTA and FQGNSA. The CDR3 covers 15 residues. The CDR3 loop is CASSLEGGLAGEQYF. As DNA, the CDR3 is TGTGCCAGCAGCTTAGAGGGCGGCCTAGCGGGCGAGCAGTACTTC.

The CDR3, as DNA: TGTGCCAGCAGTGAAACGGGGAACACTGAAGCTTTCTTT. This codes for CASSETGNTEAFF. The gene calls are TRBV6-1 and TRBJ1-1; D unclear. Germline V gene lookup returns CDR1 MNHNS and CDR2 SASEGT. The CDR3 covers 13 residues. V lost 2 bases, J lost 1 base, and 5 bases lay in between.

The chain links TRBV5-1 to TRBJ2-3; D may be TRBD1 (5 bases). CDR1 is SGHRS, CDR2 YFSETQ, per germline. V lost 4 bases and J 1 base, leaving 10 bases between the germline ends. The CDR3 sequence is 14 residues long. CDR3 DNA: TGCGCCAGCAGCGGGGCGCCAGGCACAGATACGCAGTATTTT. Translated: CASSGAPGTDTQYF.

This clone appeared a single time. The V and J genes are TRBV2 and TRBJ2-2; tentatively, D is TRBD1 (7 bases). The CDR3 is made up of 14 amino acids. Germline V gene data show CDR1 as SNHLY and CDR2 as FYNNEI. The germline V and J ends were trimmed by 11 bases and 6 bases, with 19 bases remaining between them. In DNA form, the CDR3 reads TGTGCCGCAGGGGGGCAGGGGGTTGCCGGGGAGCTGTTTTTT. It yields the protein CAAGGQGVAGELFF.

V gene TRBV28 combines with J gene TRBJ2-1, with a tentative D call TRBD2 (5 bases). This CDR3 comprises 15 residues. CDR1 is MDHEN and CDR2 is SYDVKM in the germline V gene. V dropped 4 bases and J dropped 15 bases, with 25 bases sitting between them. The CDR3 loop reads CASSSRSQEAGVAFF. The CDR3, as DNA: TGTGCCAGCAGTTCCCGATCCCAGGAGGCCGGAGTGGCGTTCTTC.

The chain joins TRBV30 to TRBJ2-7, with 8 bases matching TRBD2. The CDR3 loop spans 15 amino acids. The germline V gene encodes CDR1 GTSNPN and CDR2 SVGIG (reference sequence). Trimming took 4 bases from V and 0 from J; bases not matched to a gene: 8. CDR3 in amino acids: CAWTFAGGSSYEQYF. The CDR3 DNA reads as TGTGCCTGGACTTTTGCGGGGGGTAGCTCCTACGAGCAGTACTTC.

This clone was seen just once. The chain combines TRBV6-6 with TRBJ1-5; D perhaps matches TRBD1 (6 bases). CDR1 is MNHNY and CDR2 is SVGAGI in the germline V gene (reference sequence). This CDR3 comprises 16 residues. Trimming cost V 4 bases and J 0 bases, with 13 bases left between them. The CDR3 DNA is TGTGCCAGCAGTTTCTACCCACAGGGTAGCAATCAGCCCCAGCATTTT. As protein: CASSFYPQGSNQPQHF.

The V call is TRBV4-1, the J call TRBJ2-5; 11 bases agree with TRBD2. V shed 1 base and J 5 bases; nucleotides not matched to a gene: 9. Germline lookup yields CDR1 MGHRA and CDR2 YSYEKL. This CDR3 is built from 17 residues. Here the CDR3 DNA reads TGCGCCAGCAGCCAAGGAGATAGCGGGAGGGCCGGGGAGACCCAGTACTTC. This sequence encodes CASSQGDSGRAGETQYF.

The chain joins TRBV19 to TRBJ2-7; 9 bases align to TRBD1. Germline CDR1 is LNHDA and CDR2 is SQIVND (reference sequence). J lost 4 bases, V lost 3 bases, and 4 bases had no gene match. This CDR3 spans 14 amino acids. CDR3 sequence (DNA): TGTGCCAGTAGTATTAGGGACAGGGAATACGAGCAGTACTTC. Protein: CASSIRDREYEQYF.

The CDR3 spells CASSPTLVTGELFF. Written as DNA, the CDR3 is TGTGCCAGCAGTCCAACACTAGTGACGGGGGAGCTGTTTTTT. This chain links TRBV28 with TRBJ2-2, with D possibly matching TRBD2 (5 bases). The germline CDR1 and CDR2 sequences are MDHEN and SYDVKM. Trimming shortened V by 5 bases and J by 8 bases, and 15 bases separated the two germline ends. This CDR3 is built from 14 residues.

The chain is built from TRBV6-4 and TRBJ2-1; TRBD2 matches 13 bases. The germline V gene encodes CDR1 MRHNA and CDR2 SNTAGT. CDR3 length: 14 amino acids. The V and J ends lost 6 bases and 9 bases, in that order; junction bases with no gene match: 5. CDR3 loop: CASRTSGGLGEQFF. The CDR3 DNA sequence: TGTGCCAGCAGGACTAGCGGGGGGCTGGGTGAGCAGTTCTTC.

The chain links TRBV28 to TRBJ1-5, with D perhaps matching TRBD1 (5 bases). The germline CDR1 and CDR2 sequences are MDHEN and SYDVKM. Trimming shortened V by 7 bases and J by 4 bases, and 20 bases separated the two germline ends. The length of the CDR3 is 16 residues. The CDR3 loop is CASKTRDSLRNQPQHF. For the CDR3, the DNA is TGTGCCAGCAAAACCCGGGACTCCCTCCGTAATCAGCCCCAGCATTTT.

CDR3 sequence (DNA): TGTGCCAGTAGTTACGGGGGGTCCTACGAGCAGTACTTC. Translation: CASSYGGSYEQYF. V is TRBV19 and J is TRBJ2-7, with 7 bases aligning to TRBD2. Germline-derived CDR1 and CDR2 are LNHDA and SQIVND (reference sequence). V was clipped by 5 bases and J by 1 base; unmatched bases: 2. The CDR3 is 13 residues long.

The genes are TRBV19 and TRBJ1-1; perhaps TRBD1 as D (5 bases). This CDR3 contains 14 residues. The V end lost 2 bases, the J end lost 6 bases, and 13 bases lay between the germline ends. Germline-derived CDR1 and CDR2 are LNHDA and SQIVND (reference sequence). The CDR3 DNA reads as TGTGCCAGTAGTATAAGATCAGGGCTCGCTGAAGCTTTCTTT. Translated, it gives CASSIRSGLAEAFF.

V is TRBV7-9 and J is TRBJ2-1; tentatively, D is TRBD2 (5 bases). V lost 5 bases and J lost 7, with 12 bases in between. The germline V gene encodes CDR1 SEHNR and CDR2 FQNEAQ (reference sequence). The CDR3 contains 13 residues. For the CDR3, the DNA is TGTGCCAGCAGCCCCCCCCGAGGGAATGAGCAGTTCTTC. It specifies CASSPPRGNEQFF.

On this clone itself: The junction departs from the called germline gene at one end, perhaps through a read error. The V gene is TRBV19, the J gene TRBJ2-2, with TRBD1 identical over 10 bases. CDR1 and CDR2 from the germline V gene are LNHDA and SQIVND (reference sequence). This CDR3 has 17 amino acids. The CDR3 spells CASENVRGQGNPGELFF. The CDR3 DNA reads as TGTGCCAGTGAAAATGTTAGGGGACAGGGGAACCCCGGGGAGCTGTTTTTT.